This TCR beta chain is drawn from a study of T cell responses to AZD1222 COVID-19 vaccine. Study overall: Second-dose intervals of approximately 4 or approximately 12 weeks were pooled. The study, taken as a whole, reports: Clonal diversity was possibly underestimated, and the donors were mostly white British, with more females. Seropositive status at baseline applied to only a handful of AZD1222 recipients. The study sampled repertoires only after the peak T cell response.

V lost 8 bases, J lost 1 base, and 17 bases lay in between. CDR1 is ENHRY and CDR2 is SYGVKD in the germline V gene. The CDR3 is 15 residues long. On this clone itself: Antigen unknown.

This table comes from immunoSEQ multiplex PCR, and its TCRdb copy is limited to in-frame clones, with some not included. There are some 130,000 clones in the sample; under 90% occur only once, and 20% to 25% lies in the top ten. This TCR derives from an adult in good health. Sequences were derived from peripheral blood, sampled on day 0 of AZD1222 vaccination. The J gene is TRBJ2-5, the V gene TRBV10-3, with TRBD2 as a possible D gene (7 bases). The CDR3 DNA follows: TGTGCCATCGGCTCGGGGGGCAGTATCCAAGAGACCCAGTACTTC. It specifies CAIGSGGSIQETQYF.